A selection of T cell receptor beta chains follows, all from one sample in a study of blood T cells in healthy people across ages. Using its own MiXCR run on the 5' RACE reads, TCRdb lists one record per CDR3 protein. The data hold about 800,000 distinct CDR3 sequences, with just under 25% observed a single time. The sample also formed part of further work on T cells of mothers and their children.

Sequenced input: blood. These receptor sequences come from a boy aged 5-17 years in good health. Each CDR3 is given with its conserved first and last residue. The D gene is left open where the match is weak. A clone size is listed for some rows: how often the clone was seen (once, few, many), or a class if it is expanded.

clone_size	j_call	v_call	d_call	cdr3_nt	cdr3_aa
few	TRBJ2-2	TRBV15	TRBD2	TGTGCCACCAGCACTGGGCGGGAGTCAAGCACCGGGGAGTTGTTTTTT	CATSTGRESSTGELFF
.	TRBJ2-7	TRBV3-1	.	TGTGCCAGCAGCCAAAGGACGGATTCCTACGAGCAGTACTTC	CASSQRTDSYEQYF
few	TRBJ1-2	TRBV7-9	TRBD1	TGTGCCAGCAGCCCGGACATGGGGACAGATGGCTACACCTTC	CASSPDMGTDGYTF
few	TRBJ2-7	TRBV28	TRBD1	TGTGCCAGCAGTCCCGTCCCCGGGACAGGGTCGTCCTACGAGCAGTACTTC	CASSPVPGTGSSYEQYF
few	TRBJ2-7	TRBV7-2	.	TGTGCCAGCAGCTTCGCACAGGGCGCCTACGAGCAGTACTTC	CASSFAQGAYEQYF
.	TRBJ2-1	TRBV10-3	.	TGTGCCATTTCGGTTGGGGGGGCCTCTTCCTACAATGAGCAGTTCTTC	CAISVGGASSYNEQFF
.	TRBJ2-7	TRBV7-3	.	TGTGCCAGCAGCTACCAGGGTGGGGACGAGCAGTACTTC	CASSYQGGDEQYF
.	TRBJ1-5	TRBV15	.	TGTGCCACCAGCAGACCTATCGTCTTTCTGGAGCGGCAGCCCCAGCATTTT	CATSRPIVFLERQPQHF
.	TRBJ2-5	TRBV7-8	TRBD2	TGTGCCAGCAGCTTAGGGGGACTAGCGGATCAAGAGACCCAGTACTTC	CASSLGGLADQETQYF
many	TRBJ2-1	TRBV25-1	.	TGTGCCAGCAGTGCCAGAGGTAGGTACAATGAGCAGTTCTTC	CASSARGRYNEQFF